The TCR beta chain under discussion was sequenced for a study of blood T cell repertoires in COVID-19. Profiled with immunoSEQ multiplex PCR; TCRdb holds only in-frame clones, not every one. The sample gives 150,000 or so clones, approximately 87% of which show up once; approximately 6.1% is in the top ten. V was cut by 2 bases and J by 3 bases, with 10 bases left in between. CDR1 and CDR2 from the germline V gene are WSHSY and SAAADI. This CDR3 region has 14 residues. The chain has TRBV10-2 and TRBJ1-1; D uncertain. This receptor was taken from an elderly man with acute or convalescent COVID-19. The sequencing input was peripheral blood. The CDR3 region has the DNA TGCGCCAGCAGTGAGGTTTCCGGGGACACTGAAGCTTTCTTT. Its protein product is CASSEVSGDTEAFF.